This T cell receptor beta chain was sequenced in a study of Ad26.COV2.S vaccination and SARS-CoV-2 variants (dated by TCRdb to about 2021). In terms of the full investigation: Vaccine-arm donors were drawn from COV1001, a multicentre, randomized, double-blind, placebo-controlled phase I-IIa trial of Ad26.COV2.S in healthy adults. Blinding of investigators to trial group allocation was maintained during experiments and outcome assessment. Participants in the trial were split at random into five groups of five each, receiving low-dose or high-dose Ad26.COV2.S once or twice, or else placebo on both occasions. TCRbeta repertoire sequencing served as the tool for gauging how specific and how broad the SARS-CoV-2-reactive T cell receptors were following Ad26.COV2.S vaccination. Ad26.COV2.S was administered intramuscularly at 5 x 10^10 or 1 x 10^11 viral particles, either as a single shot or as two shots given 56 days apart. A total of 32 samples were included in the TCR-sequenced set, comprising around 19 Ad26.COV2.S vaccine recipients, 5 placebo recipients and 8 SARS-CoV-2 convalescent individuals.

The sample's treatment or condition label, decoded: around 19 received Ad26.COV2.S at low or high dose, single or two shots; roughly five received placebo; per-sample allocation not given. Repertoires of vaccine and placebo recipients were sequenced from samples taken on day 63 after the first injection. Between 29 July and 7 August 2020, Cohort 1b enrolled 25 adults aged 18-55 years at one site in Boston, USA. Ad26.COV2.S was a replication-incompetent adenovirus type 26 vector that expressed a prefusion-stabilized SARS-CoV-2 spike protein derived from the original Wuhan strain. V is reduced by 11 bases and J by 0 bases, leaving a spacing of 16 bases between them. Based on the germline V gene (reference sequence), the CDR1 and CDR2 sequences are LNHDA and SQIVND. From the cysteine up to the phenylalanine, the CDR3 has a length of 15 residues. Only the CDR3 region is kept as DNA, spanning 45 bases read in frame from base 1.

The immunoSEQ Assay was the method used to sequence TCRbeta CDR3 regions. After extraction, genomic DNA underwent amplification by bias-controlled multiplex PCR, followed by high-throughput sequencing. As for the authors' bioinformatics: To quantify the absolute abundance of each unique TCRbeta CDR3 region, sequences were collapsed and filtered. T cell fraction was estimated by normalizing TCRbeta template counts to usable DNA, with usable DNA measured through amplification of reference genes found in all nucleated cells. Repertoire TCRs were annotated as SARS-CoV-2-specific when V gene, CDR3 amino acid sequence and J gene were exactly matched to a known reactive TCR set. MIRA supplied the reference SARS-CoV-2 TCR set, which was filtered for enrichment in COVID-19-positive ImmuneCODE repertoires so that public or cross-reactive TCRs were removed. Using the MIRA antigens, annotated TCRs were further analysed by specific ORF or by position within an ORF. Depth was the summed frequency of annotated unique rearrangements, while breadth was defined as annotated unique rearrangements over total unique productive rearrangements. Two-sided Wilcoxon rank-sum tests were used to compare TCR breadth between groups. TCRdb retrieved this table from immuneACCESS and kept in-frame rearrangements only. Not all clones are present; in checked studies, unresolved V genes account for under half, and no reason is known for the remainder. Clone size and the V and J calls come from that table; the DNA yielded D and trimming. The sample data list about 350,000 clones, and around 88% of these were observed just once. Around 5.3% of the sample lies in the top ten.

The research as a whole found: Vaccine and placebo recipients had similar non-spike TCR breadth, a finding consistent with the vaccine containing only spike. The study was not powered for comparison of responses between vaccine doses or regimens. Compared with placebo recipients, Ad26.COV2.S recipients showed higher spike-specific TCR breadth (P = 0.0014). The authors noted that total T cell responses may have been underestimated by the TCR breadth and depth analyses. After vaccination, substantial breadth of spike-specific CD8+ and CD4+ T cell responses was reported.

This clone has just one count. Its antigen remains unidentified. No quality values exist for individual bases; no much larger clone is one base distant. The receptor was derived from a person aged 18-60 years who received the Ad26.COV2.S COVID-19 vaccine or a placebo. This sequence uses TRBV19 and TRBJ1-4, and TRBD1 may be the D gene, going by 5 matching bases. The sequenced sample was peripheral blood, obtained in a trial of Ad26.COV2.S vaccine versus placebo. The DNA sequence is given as TGTGCCTGCCATTACGGGACCTCAACTAATGAAAAACTGTTTTTT. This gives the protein CACHYGTSTNEKLFF.